Shown below are 17 T cell receptor beta chains from a single sample sequenced in a study of cytomegalovirus exposure and HLA in healthy donors. Vbeta (60) and Jbeta (13) primers were used in the PCR. Method: immunoSEQ multiplex PCR; TCRdb's copy keeps in-frame clones and lacks some. The sample carries about 190,000 clones, about 84% recorded once. Specimen: PBMCs. These receptors were obtained from a man aged 50 or older in good health and CMV-seronegative.

This clone was picked up one time. The chain has TRBV18 and TRBJ1-1; D not certain. Per germline, CDR1 KGHSH and CDR2 LQKENI. This CDR3 has 15 amino acids. Trimming cost V 2 bases and J 0 bases, with 10 bases left between them. CDR3 sequence (DNA): TGTGCCAGCTCACCAGGAGGTCCCATGAACACTGAAGCTTTCTTT. The encoded protein is CASSPGGPMNTEAFF.

The chain couples TRBV7-2 to TRBJ2-5; D might be TRBD2 (8 bases). CDR3 length equals 14 residues. Germline V gene sequence: CDR1 SGHTA, CDR2 FQGNSA. V lost 7 bases and J 9 bases, leaving 21 bases between the germline ends. The CDR3 spells CASIRAGVRGAQYF. The DNA for the CDR3 is TGTGCCAGCATTCGAGCGGGGGTCAGGGGGGCCCAGTACTTC.

This clone appeared once. This chain joins TRBV6-4 and TRBJ2-6, with D perhaps TRBD2 (5 bases). The CDR3 length is 16 residues. Germline CDR1 MRHNA, CDR2 SNTAGT. V was pared by 11 bases and J by 0 bases, with 17 bases between. CDR3 bases: TGTGCCGGCCGGAGGAGACACTCCTCTGGGGCCAACGTCCTGACTTTC. Translation: CAGRRRHSSGANVLTF.

This clone was counted between two and nine times. The V call is TRBV6-4, the J call TRBJ2-1; D not certain. The CDR3 runs 14 residues. CDR1 MRHNA and CDR2 SNTAGT come from the germline V gene. Trimming removed 0 bases at V and 8 bases at J, with 11 bases between. The CDR3 DNA follows: TGTGCCAGCAGTGACTCGGGCCCCTCGGATGAGCAGTTCTTC. It is translated as CASSDSGPSDEQFF.

The chain couples TRBV7-3 to TRBJ1-6; the match to TRBD1 covers 10 bases. This CDR3 comprises 15 residues. V shed 4 bases, J shed 9 bases, and the junction held 6 bases outside the gene matches. Looked up from germline, CDR1 is SGHTA and CDR2 is FQGTGA. CDR3 region: CASSSSGTGASPLHF. CDR3 coding DNA: TGTGCCAGCAGCTCGTCCGGGACAGGGGCTTCACCCCTCCACTTT.

This clone showed up just a few times. This chain uses TRBV7-6 with TRBJ1-2, with 7 bases that match TRBD1. Trimming took 1 base from V and 4 from J; bases not matched to a gene: 9. The germline CDR1 and CDR2 sequences are SGHVS and FNYEAQ. This CDR3 is 16 amino acids long. The CDR3 DNA sequence: TGTGCCAGCAGCTTAGGACAGACAGGGAATCCCTATGGCTACACCTTC. Translation: CASSLGQTGNPYGYTF.

V is TRBV18 and J is TRBJ1-3; D unclear. V was cut by 5 bases and J by 1 base, with 12 bases left in between. This CDR3 spans 15 amino acids. The germline CDR1 and CDR2 sequences are KGHSH and LQKENI. The CDR3 nucleotides read TGTGCCAGCTCATCCGGGCCGGGATCTGGAAACACCATATATTTT. Encoded protein: CASSSGPGSGNTIYF.

This chain uses TRBV4-3 with TRBJ2-2; D is perhaps TRBD2 (7 bases). The germline V gene encodes CDR1 LGHNA and CDR2 YSLEER. The CDR3 runs 16 residues. V shed 2 bases and J shed 2 bases, with 12 bases lying between them. CDR3 loop: CASSQYGGPNTGELFF. Written as DNA, the CDR3 is TGCGCCAGCAGCCAATACGGGGGGCCAAACACCGGGGAGCTGTTTTTT.

This clone appeared once. V is TRBV27 and J is TRBJ1-5, with a tentative D call TRBD1 (5 bases). V was cut by 2 bases and J by 4 bases, with 9 bases left in between. Germline-derived CDR1 and CDR2 are MNHEY and SMNVEV (reference sequence). This CDR3 is built from 14 residues. As DNA, the CDR3 is TGTGCCAGCAGTTTACGTCCAGGGAATCAGCCCCAGCATTTT. It is translated as CASSLRPGNQPQHF.

The chain combines TRBV7-2 with TRBJ1-2, with D hard to call. There are 16 residues in the CDR3. V was trimmed by 1 base and J by 8 bases, leaving 20 bases between them. From germline, CDR1 is SGHTA and CDR2 FQGNSA. In DNA, the CDR3 is TGTGCCAGCAGCTTAGGTCGAGGAGCCCTTTCGGGGGGCTACACCTTC. This codes for CASSLGRGALSGGYTF.

This clone has just a few counts. CDR3 DNA sequence: TGTGCCAGCCTACAGGGGAACACTGAAGCTTTCTTT. Translating gives CASLQGNTEAFF. The chain carries TRBV7-3 and TRBJ1-1; D perhaps matches TRBD1 (6 bases). V was cut by 8 bases and J by 1 base, with 8 bases left in between. The germline CDR1 and CDR2 sequences are SGHTA and FQGTGA. CDR3 length: 12 residues.

J is TRBJ2-5 and V is TRBV7-3, with D tentatively TRBD1 (6 bases). This CDR3 is 14 amino acids long. In germline, CDR1 is SGHTA, CDR2 FQGTGA. Between the trimmed V and J ends, which lost 4 bases and 2 bases, there was a span of 11 bases. CDR3 amino acids: CASSSTGPQETQYF. The CDR3 DNA follows: TGTGCCAGCAGCTCGACAGGACCGCAAGAGACCCAGTACTTC. The full variable domain, in which reference TRBV7-3 and TRBJ2-5 provide the parts outside the CDR3, is GAGVSQTPSNKVTEKGKYVELRCDPISGHTALYWYRQSLGQGPEFLIYFQGTGAADDSGLPNDRFFAVRPEGSVSTLKIQRTERGDSAVYLCASSSTGPQETQYFGPGTRLLVL.

The V and J genes are TRBV18 and TRBJ2-5; 8 nucleotides align to TRBD2. The CDR3 is made up of 16 amino acids. Per germline, CDR1 KGHSH and CDR2 LQKENI. V shed 1 base, J shed 4 bases, and the junction held 8 bases outside the gene matches. The DNA for the CDR3 is TGTGCCAGCTCACCACTCCCAGCGGGGGCGGGAGAGACCCAGTACTTC. Translated, it gives CASSPLPAGAGETQYF.

A note on this clone: The same CDR3 arises from other DNA sequences in this sample as well. The CDR3: CASSVGPEQFF. The CDR3 bases are TGTGCCAGCAGCGTAGGTCCAGAGCAGTTCTTC. V is TRBV9 and J is TRBJ2-1; D call uncertain. Germline V gene sequence: CDR1 SGDLS, CDR2 YYNGEE. The CDR3 has 11 residues. Trimming pared 0 bases from V and 10 bases from J, leaving 5 bases between.

This chain uses TRBV7-9 with TRBJ2-5; D is perhaps TRBD2 (6 bases). The assigned J gene may be wrong: the sequence end matches TRBJ2-7 better. Germline lookup yields CDR1 SEHNR and CDR2 FQNEAQ (reference sequence). The CDR3 has 16 residues. The CDR3 nucleotides are TGTGCCAGCAGCTTAGATGCGGGGCGCAGAGAGAACGAGCAGTACTTC. Translation: CASSLDAGRRENEQYF.

The J gene is TRBJ2-3, the V gene TRBV5-1; 7 bases are shared with TRBD2. The germline gives CDR1 SGHRS, CDR2 YFSETQ. With V trimmed by 6 bases and J by 5 bases, 6 bases remained unmatched. This CDR3 is 13 amino acids long. The CDR3 protein is CASTTGGRDTQYF. The CDR3 DNA sequence: TGCGCCAGCACCACGGGGGGAAGAGATACGCAGTATTTT.

The chain has TRBV7-3 and TRBJ2-2, with D possibly being TRBD1 (6 bases). The length of the CDR3 is 17 residues. V lost 5 bases, J lost 3 bases, and 19 bases lay in between. Germline V gene data show CDR1 as SGHTA and CDR2 as FQGTGA. The CDR3 is CASSPSGRGMDTGELFF. The CDR3 DNA reads as TGTGCCAGCAGCCCCTCGGGCAGGGGTATGGACACCGGGGAGCTGTTTTTT.